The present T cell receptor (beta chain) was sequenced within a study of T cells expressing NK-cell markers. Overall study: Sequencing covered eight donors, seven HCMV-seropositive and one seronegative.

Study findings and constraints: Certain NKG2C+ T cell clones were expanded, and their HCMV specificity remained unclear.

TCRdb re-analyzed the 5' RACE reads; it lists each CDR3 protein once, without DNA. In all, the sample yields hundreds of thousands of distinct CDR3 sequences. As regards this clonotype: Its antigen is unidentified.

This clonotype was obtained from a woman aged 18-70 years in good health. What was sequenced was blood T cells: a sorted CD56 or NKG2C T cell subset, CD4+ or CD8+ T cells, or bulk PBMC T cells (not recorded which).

The CDR3 protein is CASTALASGANVLTF. The chain recombines TRBV2 with TRBJ2-6. The CDR3 runs to 15 residues. Germline V gives CDR1 SNHLY, CDR2 FYNNEI.